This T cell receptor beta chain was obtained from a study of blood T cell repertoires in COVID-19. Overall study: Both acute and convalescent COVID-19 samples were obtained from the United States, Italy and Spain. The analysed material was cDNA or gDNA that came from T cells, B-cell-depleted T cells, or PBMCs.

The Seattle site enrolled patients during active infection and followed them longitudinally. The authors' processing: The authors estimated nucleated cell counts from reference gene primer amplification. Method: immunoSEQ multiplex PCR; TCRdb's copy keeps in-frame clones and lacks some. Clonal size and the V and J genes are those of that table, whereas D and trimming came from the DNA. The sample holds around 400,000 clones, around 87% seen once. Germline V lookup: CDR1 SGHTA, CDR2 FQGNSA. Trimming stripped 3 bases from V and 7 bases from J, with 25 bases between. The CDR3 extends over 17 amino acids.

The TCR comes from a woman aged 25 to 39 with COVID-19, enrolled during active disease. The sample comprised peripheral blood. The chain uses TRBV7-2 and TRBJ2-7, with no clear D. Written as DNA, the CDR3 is TGTGCCAGCAGCTTTGACTCGTCGAGAATCGTGAGAGGAGAGCAGTACTTC. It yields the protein CASSFDSSRIVRGEQYF.